A single sample is the source of the 8 T cell receptor beta chains below, sequenced in a study of blood T cell repertoires in COVID-19. Clones were sequenced by immunoSEQ multiplex PCR, and TCRdb holds only the in-frame ones, with some missing. The profile covers around 120,000 clones, with about 83% appearing a single time and roughly 10% taken by the ten largest. Specimen: peripheral blood. The receptors shown here come from a middle-aged man with active or convalescent COVID-19.

The chain joins TRBV7-2 to TRBJ1-5, with 10 bases aligning to TRBD1. J gave up 5 bases and V 1 base, and 2 bases lay outside the gene matches. The CDR3 spans 15 residues. Germline CDR1 is SGHTA and CDR2 is FQGNSA. CDR3 amino acids: CASSLGQGAYQPQHF. The CDR3 DNA sequence: TGTGCCAGCAGCTTAGGACAGGGGGCCTATCAGCCCCAGCATTTT.

This clone appeared once. V gene TRBV15 combines with J gene TRBJ1-6; no firm D call. V gave up 0 bases and J gave up 7 bases, with 13 bases separating them. Germline assignment: CDR1 LNHNV and CDR2 YYDKDF (reference sequence). The CDR3 extends over 16 amino acids. DNA of the CDR3: TGTGCCACCAGCAGAGATGGCGGGGTTGGAAATTCACCCCTCCACTTT. Amino acids: CATSRDGGVGNSPLHF.

In DNA form, the CDR3 reads TGTGCCAGCAGACAGGGGCCCTACAATGAGCAGTTCTTC. It translates to CASRQGPYNEQFF. The chain joins TRBV6-5 to TRBJ2-1; 7 positions match TRBD1. Germline-derived CDR1 and CDR2 are MNHEY and SVGAGI. Unmatched junction bases numbered 1, after V lost 6 bases and J lost 2 bases. CDR3 length: 13 amino acids.

As DNA, the CDR3 is TGTGCCAGCAGTGAATTGTCAACCTACGAGCAGTACTTC. Translation: CASSELSTYEQYF. This chain connects TRBV2 to TRBJ2-7; no firm D call. The length of the CDR3 is 13 residues. Germline CDR1 SNHLY, CDR2 FYNNEI. V lost 2 bases to trimming and J lost 2 bases, with 7 bases between them.

The count of this clone is one. The genes are TRBV27 and TRBJ2-6; 8 nucleotides align to TRBD1. The germline gives CDR1 MNHEY, CDR2 SMNVEV (reference sequence). Losses at the gene ends were 5 bases for V and 2 bases for J; bases not matched to a gene: 8. The CDR3 consists of 17 residues. CDR3 bases: TGTGCCAGCAGTCCTCGGACAGGGAAGGCTGGGGCCAACGTCCTGACTTTC. Its translation is CASSPRTGKAGANVLTF.

The sample holds one count of this clone. This chain uses TRBV29-1 with TRBJ2-1; a weak D match, TRBD2 (5 bases). This CDR3 contains 13 residues. The germline V gene encodes CDR1 SQVTM and CDR2 ANQGSEA. Trimming removed 6 bases from V and 4 bases from J, with 13 bases in between. CDR3 protein: CSVSRTLYNEQFF. CDR3 nucleotides: TGCAGCGTCAGTAGGACTTTGTACAATGAGCAGTTCTTC.

This clone is a singleton in its sample. The chain links TRBV9 to TRBJ2-7; possibly TRBD2 for D (5 bases). Germline loops: CDR1 SGDLS, CDR2 YYNGEE. CDR3 size: 15 residues. V was trimmed by 0 bases and J by 2 bases, leaving 12 bases between them. This CDR3 reads CASSVAEGITYEQYF. The CDR3, as DNA: TGTGCCAGCAGCGTAGCCGAGGGAATTACCTACGAGCAGTACTTC.

The chain employs TRBV6-5 and TRBJ1-1, with a tentative D call TRBD1 (5 bases). The CDR3 length is 15 residues. The V gene lost 2 bases and the J gene lost 1 base, with 11 bases spanning the gap. Germline CDR1 and CDR2: MNHEY and SVGAGI. In nucleotides, the CDR3 is TGTGCCAGCAGTTACGGCGCAGGGTCGAACACTGAAGCTTTCTTT. It specifies CASSYGAGSNTEAFF.